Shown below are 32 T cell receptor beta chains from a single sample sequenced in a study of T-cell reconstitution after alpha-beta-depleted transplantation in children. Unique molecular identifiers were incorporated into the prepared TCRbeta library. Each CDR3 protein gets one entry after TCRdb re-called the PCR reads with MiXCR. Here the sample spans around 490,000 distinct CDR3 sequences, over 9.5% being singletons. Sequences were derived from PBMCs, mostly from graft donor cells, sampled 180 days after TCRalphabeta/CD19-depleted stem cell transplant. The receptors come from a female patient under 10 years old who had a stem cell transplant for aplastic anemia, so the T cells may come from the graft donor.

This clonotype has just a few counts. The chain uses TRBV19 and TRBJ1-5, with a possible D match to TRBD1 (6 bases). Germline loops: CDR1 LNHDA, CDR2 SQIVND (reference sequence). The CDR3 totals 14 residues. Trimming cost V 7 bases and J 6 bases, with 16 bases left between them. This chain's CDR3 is CASTPQGGGQPQHF. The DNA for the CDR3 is TGTGCCAGTACCCCCCAGGGAGGGGGTCAGCCCCAGCATTTT.

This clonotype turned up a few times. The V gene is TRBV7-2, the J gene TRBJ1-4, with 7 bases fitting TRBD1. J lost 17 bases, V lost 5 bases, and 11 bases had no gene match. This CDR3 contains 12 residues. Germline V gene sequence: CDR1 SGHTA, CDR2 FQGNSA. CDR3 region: CASSHPGQPGFF. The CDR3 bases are TGTGCCAGCAGCCACCCGGGACAGCCCGGTTTTTTT.

The CDR3 DNA reads as TGTGCCAGCAGTGAAGGGGACAGGATGGGCACTGAAGCTTTCTTT. This translates into CASSEGDRMGTEAFF. V gene TRBV25-1 combines with J gene TRBJ1-1; 8 positions match TRBD1. CDR1 is MGHDK, CDR2 SYGVNS, per germline. With V trimmed by 2 bases and J by 4 bases, 6 bases remained unmatched. The CDR3 runs to 15 residues.

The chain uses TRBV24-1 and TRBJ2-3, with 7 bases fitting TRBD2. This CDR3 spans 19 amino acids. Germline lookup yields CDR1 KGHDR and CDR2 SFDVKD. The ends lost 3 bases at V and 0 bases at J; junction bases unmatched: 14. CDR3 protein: CATSDPWDQRGTSTDTQYF. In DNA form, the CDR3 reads TGTGCCACCAGTGATCCGTGGGACCAGCGGGGAACTAGCACAGATACGCAGTATTTT.

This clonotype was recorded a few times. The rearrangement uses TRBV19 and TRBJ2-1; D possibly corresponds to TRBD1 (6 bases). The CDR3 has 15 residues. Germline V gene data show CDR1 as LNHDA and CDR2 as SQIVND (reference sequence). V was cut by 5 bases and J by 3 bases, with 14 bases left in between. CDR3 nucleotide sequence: TGTGCCAGTAGTCGGGACACCTTCCTCTACAATGAGCAGTTCTTC. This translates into CASSRDTFLYNEQFF.

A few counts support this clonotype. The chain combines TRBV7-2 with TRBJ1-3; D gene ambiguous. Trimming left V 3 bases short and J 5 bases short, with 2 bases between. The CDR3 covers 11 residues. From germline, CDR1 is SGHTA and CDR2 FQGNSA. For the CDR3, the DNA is TGTGCCAGCAGCTTCAGAAACACCATATATTTT. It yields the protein CASSFRNTIYF.

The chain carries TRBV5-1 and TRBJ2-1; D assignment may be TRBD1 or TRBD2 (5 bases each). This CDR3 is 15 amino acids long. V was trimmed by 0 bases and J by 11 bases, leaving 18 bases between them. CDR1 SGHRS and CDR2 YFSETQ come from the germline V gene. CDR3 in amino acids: CASSLAYNRRRKQFF. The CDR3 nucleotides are TGCGCCAGCAGCTTGGCGTACAACAGGCGGAGGAAGCAGTTCTTC.

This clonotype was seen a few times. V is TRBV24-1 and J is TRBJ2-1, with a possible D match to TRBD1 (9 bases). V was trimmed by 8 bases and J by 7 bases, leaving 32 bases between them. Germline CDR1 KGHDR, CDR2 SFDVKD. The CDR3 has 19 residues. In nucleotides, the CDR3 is TGTGCCACCATCCTCGACAGGGGGAGACTAGCGCAAGGAGGTAATGAGCAGTTCTTC. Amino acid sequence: CATILDRGRLAQGGNEQFF.

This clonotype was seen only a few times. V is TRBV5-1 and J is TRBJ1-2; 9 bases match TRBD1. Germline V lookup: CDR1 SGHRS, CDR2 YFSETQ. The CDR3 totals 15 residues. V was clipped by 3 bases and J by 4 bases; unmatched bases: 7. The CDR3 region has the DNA TGCGCCAGCAGCTCCTCCGGGACAGGGTTCTATGGCTACACCTTC. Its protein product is CASSSSGTGFYGYTF.

Written as DNA, the CDR3 is TGTGCCAGCAGCGGAGGGACTAGCGAGTACAATGAGCAGTTCTTC. Protein product: CASSGGTSEYNEQFF. The chain combines TRBV9 with TRBJ2-1, with 10 bases fitting TRBD2. Trimming cost V 3 bases and J 4 bases; bases outside gene matches: 4. The length of the CDR3 is 15 residues. CDR1 is SGDLS and CDR2 is YYNGEE in the germline V gene.

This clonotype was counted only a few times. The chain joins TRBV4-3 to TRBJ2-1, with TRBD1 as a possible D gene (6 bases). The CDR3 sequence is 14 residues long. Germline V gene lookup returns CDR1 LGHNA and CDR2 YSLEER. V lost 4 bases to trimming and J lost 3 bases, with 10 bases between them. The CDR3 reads CASSPRQDYNEQFF. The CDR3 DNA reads TGCGCCAGCAGCCCCCGACAGGACTACAATGAGCAGTTCTTC.

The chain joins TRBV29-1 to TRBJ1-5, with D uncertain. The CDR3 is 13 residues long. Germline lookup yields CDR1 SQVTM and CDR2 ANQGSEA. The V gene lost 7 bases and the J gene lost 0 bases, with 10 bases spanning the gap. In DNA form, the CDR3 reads TGCAGCGCCACTTGGGGTAGCAATCAGCCCCAGCATTTT. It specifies CSATWGSNQPQHF.

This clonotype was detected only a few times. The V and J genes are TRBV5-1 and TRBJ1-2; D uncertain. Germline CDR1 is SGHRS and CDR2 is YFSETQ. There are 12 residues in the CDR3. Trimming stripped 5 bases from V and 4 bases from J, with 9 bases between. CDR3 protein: CASSGRAYGYTF. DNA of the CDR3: TGCGCCAGCAGTGGACGGGCCTATGGCTACACCTTC. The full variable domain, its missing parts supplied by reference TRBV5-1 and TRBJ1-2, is KAGVTQTPRYLIKTRGQQVTLSCSPISGHRSVSWYQQTPGQGLQFLFEYFSETQRNKGNFPGRFSGRQFSNSRSEMNVSTLELGDSALYLCASSGRAYGYTFGSGTRLTVV.

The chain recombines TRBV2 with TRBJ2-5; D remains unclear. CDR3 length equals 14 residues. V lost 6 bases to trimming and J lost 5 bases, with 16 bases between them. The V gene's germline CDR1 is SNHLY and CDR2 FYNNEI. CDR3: CASRDLRPLETQYF. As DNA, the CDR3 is TGTGCCAGCAGGGACCTCCGTCCACTCGAGACCCAGTACTTC.

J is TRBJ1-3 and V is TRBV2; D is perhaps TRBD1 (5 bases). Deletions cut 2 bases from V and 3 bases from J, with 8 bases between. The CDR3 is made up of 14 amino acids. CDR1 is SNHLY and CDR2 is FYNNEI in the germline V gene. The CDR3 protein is CASSESGVGNTIYF. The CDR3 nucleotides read TGTGCCAGCAGTGAATCGGGGGTTGGAAACACCATATATTTT.

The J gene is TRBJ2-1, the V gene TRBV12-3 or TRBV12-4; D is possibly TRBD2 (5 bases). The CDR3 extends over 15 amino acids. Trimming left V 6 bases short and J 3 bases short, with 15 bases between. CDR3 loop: CASSPGSGYYNEQFF. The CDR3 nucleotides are TGTGCCAGCAGCCCAGGCTCGGGGTACTACAATGAGCAGTTCTTC.

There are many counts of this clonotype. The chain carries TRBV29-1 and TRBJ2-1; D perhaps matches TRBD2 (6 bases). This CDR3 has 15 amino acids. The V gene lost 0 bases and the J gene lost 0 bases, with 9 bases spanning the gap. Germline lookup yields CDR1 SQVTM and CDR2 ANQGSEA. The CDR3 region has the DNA TGCAGCGTTGAAGACAGGGAGGTCTCCTACAATGAGCAGTTCTTC. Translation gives CSVEDREVSYNEQFF.

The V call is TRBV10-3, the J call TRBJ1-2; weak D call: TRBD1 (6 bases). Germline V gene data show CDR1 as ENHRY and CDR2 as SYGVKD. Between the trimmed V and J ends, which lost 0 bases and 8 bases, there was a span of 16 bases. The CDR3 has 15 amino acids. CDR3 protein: CAISESMGGREGYTF. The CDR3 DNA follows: TGTGCCATCAGTGAGTCGATGGGGGGGCGTGAGGGCTACACCTTC.

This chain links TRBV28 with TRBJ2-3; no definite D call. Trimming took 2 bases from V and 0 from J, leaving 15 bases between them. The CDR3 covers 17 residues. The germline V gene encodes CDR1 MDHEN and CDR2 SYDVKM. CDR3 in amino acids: CASSLKVNQASTDTQYF. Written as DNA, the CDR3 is TGTGCCAGCAGTTTAAAGGTGAACCAAGCTAGCACAGATACGCAGTATTTT.

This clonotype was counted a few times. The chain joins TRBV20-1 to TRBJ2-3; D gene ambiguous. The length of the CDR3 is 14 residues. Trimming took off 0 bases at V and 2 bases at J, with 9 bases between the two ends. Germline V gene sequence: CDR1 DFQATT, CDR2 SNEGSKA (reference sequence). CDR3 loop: CSARDRLYTDTQYF. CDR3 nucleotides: TGCAGTGCTAGAGATCGATTATACACAGATACGCAGTATTTT.

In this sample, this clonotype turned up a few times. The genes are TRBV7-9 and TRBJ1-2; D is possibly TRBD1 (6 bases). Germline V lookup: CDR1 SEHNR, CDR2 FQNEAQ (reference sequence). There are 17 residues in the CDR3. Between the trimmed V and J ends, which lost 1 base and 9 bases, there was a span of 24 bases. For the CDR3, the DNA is TGTGCCAGCAGCTTAGTTCCGAACAGGGTCGCTACGGAGCGCTACACCTTC. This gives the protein CASSLVPNRVATERYTF.

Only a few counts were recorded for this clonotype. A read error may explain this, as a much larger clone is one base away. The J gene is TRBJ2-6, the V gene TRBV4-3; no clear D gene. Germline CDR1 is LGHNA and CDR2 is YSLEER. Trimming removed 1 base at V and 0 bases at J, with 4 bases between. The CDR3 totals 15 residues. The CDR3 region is CASSQASSGANVLTF. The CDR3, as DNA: TGCGCCAGCAGCCAAGCCAGCTCTGGGGCCAACGTCCTGACTTTC.

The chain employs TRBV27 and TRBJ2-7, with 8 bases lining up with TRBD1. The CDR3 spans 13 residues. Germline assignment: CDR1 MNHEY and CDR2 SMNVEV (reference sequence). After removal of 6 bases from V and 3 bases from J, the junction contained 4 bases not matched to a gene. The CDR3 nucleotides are TGTGCCAGCAGGGACAGGGTATTCTACGAGCAGTACTTC. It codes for CASRDRVFYEQYF.

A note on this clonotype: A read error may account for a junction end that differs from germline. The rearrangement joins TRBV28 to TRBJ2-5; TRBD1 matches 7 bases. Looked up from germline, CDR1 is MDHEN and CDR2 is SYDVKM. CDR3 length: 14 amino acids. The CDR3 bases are TGTGCCAGCAGTTCGACAGGGCTGGGGGAGACCCGGTACTTC. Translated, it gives CASSSTGLGETRYF.

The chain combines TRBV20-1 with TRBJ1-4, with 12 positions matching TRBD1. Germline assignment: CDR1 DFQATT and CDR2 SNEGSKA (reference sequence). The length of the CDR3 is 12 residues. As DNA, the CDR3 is TGCGGGGGACAGGGGGCGACTGAAAAACTGTTTTTT. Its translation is CGGQGATEKLFF.

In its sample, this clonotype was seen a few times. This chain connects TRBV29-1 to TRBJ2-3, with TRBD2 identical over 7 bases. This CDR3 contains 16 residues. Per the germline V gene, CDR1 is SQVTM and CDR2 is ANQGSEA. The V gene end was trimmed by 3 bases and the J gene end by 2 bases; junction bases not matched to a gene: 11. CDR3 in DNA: TGCAGCGTTGATCTCTTGCGGGAGAACCCCACAGATACGCAGTATTTT. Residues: CSVDLLRENPTDTQYF.

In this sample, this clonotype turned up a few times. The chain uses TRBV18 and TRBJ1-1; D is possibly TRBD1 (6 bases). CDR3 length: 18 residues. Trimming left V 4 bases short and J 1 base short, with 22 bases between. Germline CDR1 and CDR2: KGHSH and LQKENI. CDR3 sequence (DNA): TGTGCCAGCTCACTAAGTATGCAAAGTTGGGGGCCGAACACTGAAGCTTTCTTT. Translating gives CASSLSMQSWGPNTEAFF.

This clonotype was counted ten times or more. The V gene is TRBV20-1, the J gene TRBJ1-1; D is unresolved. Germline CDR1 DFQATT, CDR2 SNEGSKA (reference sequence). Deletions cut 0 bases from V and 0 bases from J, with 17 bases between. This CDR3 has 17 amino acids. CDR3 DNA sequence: TGCAGTGCTAGAGATAGGCCAGGTGGATTAATGAACACTGAAGCTTTCTTT. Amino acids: CSARDRPGGLMNTEAFF.

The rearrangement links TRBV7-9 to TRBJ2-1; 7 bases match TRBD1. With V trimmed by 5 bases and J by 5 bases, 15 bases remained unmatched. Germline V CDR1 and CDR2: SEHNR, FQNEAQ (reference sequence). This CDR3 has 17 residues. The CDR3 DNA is TGTGCCAGCAGCCCCGTCGCCTGGTGGGACAGAGACAATGAGCAGTTCTTC. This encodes CASSPVAWWDRDNEQFF.

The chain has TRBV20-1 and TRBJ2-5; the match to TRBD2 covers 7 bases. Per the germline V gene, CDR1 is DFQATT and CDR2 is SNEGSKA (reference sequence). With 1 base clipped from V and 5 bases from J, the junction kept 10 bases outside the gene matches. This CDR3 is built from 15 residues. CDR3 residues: CSARGGTITTETQYF. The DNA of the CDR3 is TGCAGTGCTAGAGGGGGGACTATTACTACGGAGACCCAGTACTTC.

CDR3 DNA: TGTGCCAGCAGTCCACTGGGACTAGCGGTTGCCTCCTACGAGCAGTACTTC. Amino acids: CASSPLGLAVASYEQYF. The V gene is TRBV27, the J gene TRBJ2-7, with 11 nucleotides matching TRBD2. The V segment lost 5 bases and the J segment 0 bases; nucleotides outside the gene matches: 9. This CDR3 comprises 17 residues. Germline assignment: CDR1 MNHEY and CDR2 SMNVEV (reference sequence).

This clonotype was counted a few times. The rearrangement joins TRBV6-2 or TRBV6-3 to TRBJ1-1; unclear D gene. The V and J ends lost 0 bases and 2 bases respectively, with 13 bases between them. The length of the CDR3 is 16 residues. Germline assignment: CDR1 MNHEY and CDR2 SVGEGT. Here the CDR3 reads CASSYSTRARNTEAFF. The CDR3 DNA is TGTGCCAGCAGTTACTCGACTCGGGCCAGAAACACTGAAGCTTTCTTT.